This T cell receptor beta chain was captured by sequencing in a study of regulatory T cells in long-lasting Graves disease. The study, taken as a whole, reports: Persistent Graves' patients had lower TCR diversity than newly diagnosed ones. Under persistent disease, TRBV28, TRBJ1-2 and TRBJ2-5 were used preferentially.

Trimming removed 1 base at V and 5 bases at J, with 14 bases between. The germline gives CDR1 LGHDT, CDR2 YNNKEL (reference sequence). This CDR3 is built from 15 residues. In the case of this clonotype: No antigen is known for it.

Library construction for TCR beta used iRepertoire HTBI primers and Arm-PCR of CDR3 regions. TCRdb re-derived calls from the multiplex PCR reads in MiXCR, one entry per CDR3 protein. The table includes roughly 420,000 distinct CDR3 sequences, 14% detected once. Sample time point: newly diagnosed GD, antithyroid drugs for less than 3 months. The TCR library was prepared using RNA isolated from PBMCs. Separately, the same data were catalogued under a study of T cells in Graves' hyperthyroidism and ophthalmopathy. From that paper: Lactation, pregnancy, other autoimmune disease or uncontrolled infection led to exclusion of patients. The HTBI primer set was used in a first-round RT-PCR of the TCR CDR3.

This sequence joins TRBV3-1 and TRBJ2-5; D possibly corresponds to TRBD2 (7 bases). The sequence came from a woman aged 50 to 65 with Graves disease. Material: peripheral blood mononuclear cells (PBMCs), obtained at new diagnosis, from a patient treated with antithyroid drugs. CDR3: CASSQVVGGGETQYF. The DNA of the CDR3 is TGTGCCAGCAGCCAAGTAGTAGGGGGAGGGGAGACCCAGTACTTC.